This is a list of T cell receptor beta chains from one sample in a study of patients and donors after allogeneic stem cell transplantation. One entry per CDR3 protein results from TCRdb running MiXCR on the RT-PCR reads. The sample yields under 200,000 distinct CDR3 sequences, approximately 30% seen once. Material for sequencing was blood, either unsorted or a sorted T cell fraction (not recorded which). These receptors came from a human donor who was either an allogeneic HSCT recipient or a stem cell or donor lymphocyte infusion donor (not recorded which). It is not recorded whose cells these are; they may come from a transplant donor. The CDR3 runs from the conserved cysteine through the conserved F or W. Part of the rows lack a size; the others show once, few, many or a class for expanded clones.

few | TRBV28 | CASRVASSYEQYF
NA | TRBV27 | CASSLLGAATDTQYF
NA | TRBV20-1 | CSAMDAREDRDTQYF
NA | TRBV12-3/TRBV12-4 | CASSLGGGSTDTQYF
few | TRBV20-1 | CSARPGLAGMADTQYF
NA | TRBV20-1 | CSAGHPYEQYF
few | TRBV20-1 | CSAQGYEQYF
NA | TRBV5-1 | CASSSLAREGEQYF
NA | TRBV6-5 | CASRTVQTNYGYTF
NA | TRBV18 | CASSLTGTDWEQYF
many | TRBV29-1 | CSATGQLNTEAFF
few | TRBV27 | CASSLSRGTSAYEQYF
NA | TRBV15 | CATSSPRTGEPYEQYF
NA | TRBV5-1 | CASSLEGTRPQHF
NA | TRBV10-3 | CAISVAGSAYNEQFF
few | TRBV4-2 | CASSRVPEGGYGYTF
NA | TRBV5-1 | CASRNQPPTSGAQETQYF
NA | TRBV5-1 | CASSFGTSAYEQYF
NA | TRBV7-9 | CASSLAAASGAYNEQFF
NA | TRBV28 | CASSLGRVMGNTEAFF
few | TRBV7-9 | CASSPRGVGDMNTEAFF
NA | TRBV7-3 | CASSLSITTSGSGEQFF
few | TRBV12-3/TRBV12-4 | CASSFWLAGVGNIQYF
NA | TRBV6-5 | CASSYWGEHGETQYF
few | TRBV9 | CASSVADPLDTQYF
few | TRBV20-1 | CSARGQGTYEQYF
few | TRBV20-1 | CSAAGQGNQPQHF
NA | TRBV20-1 | CSATGQGATGELFF
NA | TRBV15 | CATSRGTLPRRGYTF
NA | TRBV20-1 | CSARGPSGKGDTQYF
NA | TRBV3-1 | CASSQVNEETQYF
NA | TRBV4-3 | CASSQESGVKNIQYF
NA | TRBV27 | CASSLSRGFGLYEQYF
NA | TRBV4-1 | CASSQEGAGRRNNEQFF
few | TRBV12-3/TRBV12-4 | CASSDLTGSSYNEQFF
NA | TRBV5-1 | CASSFGSAGEQFF
few | TRBV2 | CASSYPDRKETQYF
NA | TRBV5-1 | CASSASGRASNEQYF
NA | TRBV6-5 | CASRPRTGGTDAFF
NA | TRBV12-3/TRBV12-4 | CASTLVRATGELFF
few | TRBV5-1 | CASSGRENYNEQFF
NA | TRBV19 | CASSPDWYEQYF
few | TRBV20-1 | CSAPGQGTAGNTIYF
NA | TRBV20-1 | CSARDDSDYEQFF